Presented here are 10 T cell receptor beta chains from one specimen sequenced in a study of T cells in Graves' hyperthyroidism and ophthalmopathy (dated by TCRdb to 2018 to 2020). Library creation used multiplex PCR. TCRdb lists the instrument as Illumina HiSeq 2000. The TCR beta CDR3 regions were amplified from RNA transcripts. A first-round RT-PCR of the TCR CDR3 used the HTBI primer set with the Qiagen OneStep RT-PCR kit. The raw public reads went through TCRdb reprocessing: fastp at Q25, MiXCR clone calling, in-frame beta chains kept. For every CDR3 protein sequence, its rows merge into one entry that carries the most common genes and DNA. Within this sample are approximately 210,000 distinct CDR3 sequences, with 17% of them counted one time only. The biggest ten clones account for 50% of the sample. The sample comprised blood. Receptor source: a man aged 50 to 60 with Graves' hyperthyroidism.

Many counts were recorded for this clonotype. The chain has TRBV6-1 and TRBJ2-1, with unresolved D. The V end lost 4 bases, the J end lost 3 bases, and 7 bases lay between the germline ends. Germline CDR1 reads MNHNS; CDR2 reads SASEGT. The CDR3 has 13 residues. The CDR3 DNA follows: TGTGCCAGCAGTGCCCGGAACTACAATGAGCAGTTCTTC. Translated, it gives CASSARNYNEQFF.

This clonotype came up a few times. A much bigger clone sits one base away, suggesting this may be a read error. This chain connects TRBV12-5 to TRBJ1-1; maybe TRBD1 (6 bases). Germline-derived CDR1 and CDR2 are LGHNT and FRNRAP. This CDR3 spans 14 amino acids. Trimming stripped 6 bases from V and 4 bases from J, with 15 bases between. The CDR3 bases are TGTGCTAGTGGGACCAGGGGAGGGGTCACTGAAGCTTTCTTT. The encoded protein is CASGTRGGVTEAFF. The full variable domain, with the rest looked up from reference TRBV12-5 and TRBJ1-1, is DARVTQTPRHKVTEMGQEVTMRCQPILGHNTVFWYRQTMMQGLELLAYFRNRAPLDDSGMPKDRFSAEMPDATLATLKIQPSEPRDSAVYFCASGTRGGVTEAFFGQGTRLTVV.

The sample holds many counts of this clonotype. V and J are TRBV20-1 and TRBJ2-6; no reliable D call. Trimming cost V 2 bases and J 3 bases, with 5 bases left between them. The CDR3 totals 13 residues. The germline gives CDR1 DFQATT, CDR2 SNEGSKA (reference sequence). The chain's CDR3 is CSARPYGANVLTF. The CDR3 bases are TGCAGTGCTAGACCTTATGGGGCCAACGTCCTGACTTTC.

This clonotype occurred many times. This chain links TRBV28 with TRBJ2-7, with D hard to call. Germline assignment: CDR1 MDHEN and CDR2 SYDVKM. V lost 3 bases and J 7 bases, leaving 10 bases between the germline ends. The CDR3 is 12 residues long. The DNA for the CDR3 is TGTGCCAGCAGTTTGAAGGGTTGGGAGCAGTACTTC. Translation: CASSLKGWEQYF.

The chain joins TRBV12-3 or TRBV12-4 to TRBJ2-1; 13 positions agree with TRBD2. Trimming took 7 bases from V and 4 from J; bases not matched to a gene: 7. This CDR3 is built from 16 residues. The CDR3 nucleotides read TGTGCCAGCACCCTAGGGACTAGCGGGACGTACAATGAGCAGTTCTTC. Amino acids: CASTLGTSGTYNEQFF.

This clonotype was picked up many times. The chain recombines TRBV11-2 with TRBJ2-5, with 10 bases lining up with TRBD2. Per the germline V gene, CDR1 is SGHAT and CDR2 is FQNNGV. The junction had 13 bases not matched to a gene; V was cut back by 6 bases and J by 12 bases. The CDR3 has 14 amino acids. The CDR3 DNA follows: TGTGCCAGCAGGATGGGACTAGCGAGCCCGGGGAAGTACTTC. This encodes CASRMGLASPGKYF.

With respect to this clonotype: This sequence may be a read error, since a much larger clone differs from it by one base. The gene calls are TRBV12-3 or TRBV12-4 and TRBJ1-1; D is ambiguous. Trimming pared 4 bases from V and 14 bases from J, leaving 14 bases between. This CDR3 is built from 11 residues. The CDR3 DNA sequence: TGTGCCAGCAGTTCCGGTCCCGTCTTCTTCTTT. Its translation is CASSSGPVFFF.

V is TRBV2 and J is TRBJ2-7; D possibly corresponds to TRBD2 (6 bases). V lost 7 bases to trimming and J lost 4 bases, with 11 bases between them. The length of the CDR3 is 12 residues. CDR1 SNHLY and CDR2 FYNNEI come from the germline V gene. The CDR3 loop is CASTREGYEQYF. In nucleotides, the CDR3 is TGTGCCAGCACGCGGGAAGGGTACGAGCAGTACTTC.

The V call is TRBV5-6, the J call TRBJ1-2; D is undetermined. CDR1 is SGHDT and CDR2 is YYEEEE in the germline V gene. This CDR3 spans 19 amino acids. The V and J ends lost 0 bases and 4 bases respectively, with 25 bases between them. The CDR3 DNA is TGTGCCAGCAGCTTGGGGCCGGGGATCAGGACCCAACCCACCTATGGCTACACCTTC. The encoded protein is CASSLGPGIRTQPTYGYTF.

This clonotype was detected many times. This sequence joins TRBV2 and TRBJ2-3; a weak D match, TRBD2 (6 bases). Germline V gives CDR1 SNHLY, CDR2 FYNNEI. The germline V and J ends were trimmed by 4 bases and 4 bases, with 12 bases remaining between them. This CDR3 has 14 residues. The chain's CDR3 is CASSVDYGPDTQYF. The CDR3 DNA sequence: TGTGCCAGCAGTGTGGACTACGGCCCAGATACGCAGTATTTT.